These 24 T cell receptor beta chains originate from one sample sequenced in a study of blood T cell repertoires in COVID-19. The assay was immunoSEQ multiplex PCR, and TCRdb's table has in-frame clones only and misses some. The data show some 42,000 clones, around four fifths seen once. Sequenced: peripheral blood. These receptors all come from a man aged 45-65 years with active COVID-19.

The chain combines TRBV19 with TRBJ1-1; no definite D call. Germline values: CDR1 LNHDA, CDR2 SQIVND (reference sequence). CDR3 length: 14 residues. The ends were cut back, 7 bases at V and 1 base at J, with 13 bases in the middle. The CDR3 loop is CASKSVQRNTEAFF. CDR3 DNA: TGTGCCAGTAAGTCGGTACAGAGGAACACTGAAGCTTTCTTT.

The rearrangement joins TRBV5-4 to TRBJ2-2; 8 positions match TRBD1. Looked up from germline, CDR1 is SGHNT and CDR2 is YYREEE (reference sequence). The V segment lost 1 base and the J segment 1 base; nucleotides outside the gene matches: 3. The CDR3 sequence is 16 residues long. In nucleotides, the CDR3 is TGTGCCAGCAGCTTGAACGACAGGGGGAACACCGGGGAGCTGTTTTTT. Translated: CASSLNDRGNTGELFF.

The CDR3 is CASSRNPGRQGGETQYF. For the CDR3, the DNA is TGTGCCAGCAGCCGTAACCCGGGGAGGCAAGGGGGCGAGACCCAGTACTTC. V and J are TRBV5-5 and TRBJ2-5; D possibly corresponds to TRBD1 (7 bases). Trimming took 4 bases from V and 5 from J, leaving 24 bases between them. From germline, CDR1 is SGHKS and CDR2 YYEKEE (reference sequence). The CDR3 contains 17 residues.

V is TRBV7-3 and J is TRBJ2-1; 9 nucleotides align to TRBD1. Trimming at V came to 5 bases and at J to 9 bases, leaving 8 bases not matched to a gene. The CDR3 consists of 14 residues. Germline loops: CDR1 SGHTA, CDR2 FQGTGA. The CDR3 bases are TGTGCCAGCAGCCCTGGGACAGGGTCGGGTGAGCAGTTCTTC. This translates into CASSPGTGSGEQFF. The whole variable domain, filled in from reference TRBV7-3 and TRBJ2-1, reads GAGVSQTPSNKVTEKGKYVELRCDPISGHTALYWYRQSLGQGPEFLIYFQGTGAADDSGLPNDRFFAVRPEGSVSTLKIQRTERGDSAVYLCASSPGTGSGEQFFGPGTRLTVL.

The V call is TRBV11-3, the J call TRBJ2-1; no firm D call. The V and J ends lost 5 bases and 3 bases respectively, with 14 bases between them. Germline values: CDR1 SGHNT, CDR2 YENEEA. The CDR3 contains 15 residues. The CDR3 nucleotides are TGTGCCAGCAGCAAAGCGCGAGGTCTCTACAATGAGCAGTTCTTC. Translating it yields CASSKARGLYNEQFF.

The chain joins TRBV27 to TRBJ1-6; 9 bases align to TRBD1. V dropped 2 bases and J dropped 4; count of bases not matched to a gene: 9. Germline assignment: CDR1 MNHEY and CDR2 SMNVEV (reference sequence). The CDR3 loop spans 18 amino acids. CDR3 in DNA: TGTGCCAGCAGTTTACACGAACAGGGGGCATCTTATAATTCACCCCTCCACTTT. Translated: CASSLHEQGASYNSPLHF.

The chain uses TRBV7-2 and TRBJ2-3, with TRBD2 matching 11 bases. CDR1 and CDR2 (germline): SGHTA, FQGNSA. CDR3 length: 15 residues. The V gene end was trimmed by 5 bases and the J gene end by 7 bases; junction bases not matched to a gene: 8. The CDR3 bases are TGTGCCAGCAGCATACCGGGACTAGCGGTCAATACGCAGTATTTT. As protein: CASSIPGLAVNTQYF.

This chain connects TRBV24-1 to TRBJ2-3; possible D gene TRBD2, 6 bases. V lost 2 bases to trimming and J lost 1 base, with 15 bases between them. The CDR3 is made up of 17 amino acids. Germline V gene lookup returns CDR1 KGHDR and CDR2 SFDVKD. The CDR3, as DNA: TGTGCCACCAGTGATTCTGGACTCACGGGGGGCACAGATACGCAGTATTTT. This encodes CATSDSGLTGGTDTQYF.

The chain is built from TRBV27 and TRBJ2-6; D is perhaps TRBD2 (5 bases). The CDR3 is 17 residues long. The V gene lost 2 bases and the J gene lost 2 bases, with 13 bases spanning the gap. The germline CDR1 and CDR2 sequences are MNHEY and SMNVEV (reference sequence). The CDR3 protein is CASSLMVRGAGANVLTF. The CDR3 DNA is TGTGCCAGCAGTTTAATGGTTCGGGGTGCTGGGGCCAACGTCCTGACTTTC.

The chain has TRBV7-2 and TRBJ2-1, with TRBD2 as a possible D gene (6 bases). This CDR3 contains 14 residues. Germline values: CDR1 SGHTA, CDR2 FQGNSA. The germline V and J ends were trimmed by 5 bases and 2 bases, with 10 bases remaining between them. The CDR3 region is CASSVGGTYNEQFF. The CDR3 coding sequence is TGTGCCAGCAGCGTTGGGGGGACCTACAATGAGCAGTTCTTC.

The chain combines TRBV5-1 with TRBJ2-2; D gene unclear. V was cut by 4 bases and J by 5 bases, with 12 bases left in between. From germline, CDR1 is SGHRS and CDR2 YFSETQ. The CDR3 spans 14 residues. CDR3 sequence: CASSIRTSTGELFF. The CDR3 DNA follows: TGCGCCAGCAGCATCAGAACCAGTACCGGGGAGCTGTTTTTT.

The chain combines TRBV2 with TRBJ2-1, with TRBD1 identical over 9 bases. The germline CDR1 and CDR2 sequences are SNHLY and FYNNEI. The V gene end was trimmed by 4 bases and the J gene end by 9 bases; junction bases not matched to a gene: 4. This CDR3 has 13 amino acids. The CDR3 bases are TGTGCCAGCAGTGTGGGACAGGGAGGTGAGCAGTTCTTC. It specifies CASSVGQGGEQFF.

The gene calls are TRBV5-8 and TRBJ2-2, with D hard to call. The CDR3 is 14 amino acids. V gave up 3 bases and J gave up 2 bases, with 8 bases separating them. Germline CDR1 is SGHTS and CDR2 is YDEGEE. The CDR3 here is CASSSQANTGELFF. The CDR3 DNA reads TGTGCCAGCAGCTCCCAGGCAAACACCGGGGAGCTGTTTTTT. The entire variable domain, with the rest obtained from reference TRBV5-8 and TRBJ2-2, is as follows: EAGVTQSPTHLIKTRGQQATLRCSPISGHTSVYWYQQALGLGLQFLLWYDEGEERNRGNFPPRFSGRQFPNYSSELNVNALELEDSALYLCASSSQANTGELFFGEGSRLTVL.

The gene calls are TRBV28 and TRBJ1-2; TRBD1 might be the D (6 bases). Trimming cost V 5 bases and J 8 bases, with 15 bases left between them. This CDR3 has 13 residues. From germline, CDR1 is MDHEN and CDR2 SYDVKM. The CDR3 bases are TGTGCCAGCAGTGGAACAGGGATAGAGGGCTACACCTTC. This encodes CASSGTGIEGYTF.

This chain connects TRBV5-6 to TRBJ2-5, with D uncertain. Germline-derived CDR1 and CDR2 are SGHDT and YYEEEE. The CDR3 totals 11 residues. V gave up 4 bases and J gave up 2 bases, with 3 bases separating them. This chain's CDR3 is CASSQQETQYF. DNA for the CDR3: TGTGCCAGCAGCCAGCAAGAGACCCAGTACTTC. Complete variable domain (other parts from reference TRBV5-6 and TRBJ2-5): DAGVTQSPTHLIKTRGQQVTLRCSPKSGHDTVSWYQQALGQGPQFIFQYYEEEERQRGNFPDRFSGHQFPNYSSELNVNALLLGDSALYLCASSQQETQYFGPGTRLLVL.

This chain links TRBV19 with TRBJ1-6, with D possibly matching TRBD1 (5 bases). This CDR3 contains 14 residues. Deletions cut 4 bases from V and 9 bases from J, with 13 bases between. Germline V gene data show CDR1 as LNHDA and CDR2 as SQIVND (reference sequence). CDR3 sequence reads: CASSTGTGSSPLHF. The CDR3 nucleotides read TGTGCCAGTAGTACCGGGACCGGGAGTTCACCCCTCCACTTT.

This clone appeared a few times. The V call is TRBV11-2, the J call TRBJ1-2, with 9 bases identical to TRBD1. The ends lost 5 bases at V and 4 bases at J; junction bases unmatched: 8. Germline loops: CDR1 SGHAT, CDR2 FQNNGV. CDR3 length: 15 residues. This CDR3 reads CASSPGTGRGYGYTF. DNA for the CDR3: TGTGCCAGCAGCCCGGGGACAGGGAGAGGCTATGGCTACACCTTC.

The chain combines TRBV28 with TRBJ2-7; 10 bases match TRBD2. The CDR3 is 15 residues long. Unmatched junction bases numbered 9, after V lost 5 bases and J lost 5 bases. Germline values: CDR1 MDHEN, CDR2 SYDVKM. Written as DNA, the CDR3 is TGTGCCAGCAGTGCAGCGGGAGGGTTTTCCAACGAGCAGTACTTC. Translation gives CASSAAGGFSNEQYF. The whole variable domain, remainder taken from reference TRBV28 and TRBJ2-7, is DVKVTQSSRYLVKRTGEKVFLECVQDMDHENMFWYRQDPGLGLRLIYFSYDVKMKEKGDIPEGYSVSREKKERFSLILESASTNQTSMYLCASSAAGGFSNEQYFGPGTRLTVT.

The chain is built from TRBV2 and TRBJ2-5, with 9 positions matching TRBD2. In germline, CDR1 is SNHLY, CDR2 FYNNEI. The V gene end was trimmed by 2 bases and the J gene end by 6 bases; junction bases not matched to a gene: 4. CDR3 length: 14 amino acids. The DNA for the CDR3 is TGTGCCAGCAGTGAAAGTCTAGCGGGGAAGACCCAGTACTTC. As protein: CASSESLAGKTQYF.

This chain joins TRBV5-1 and TRBJ2-3, with no clear D. CDR3 size: 15 residues. Trimming stripped 6 bases from V and 6 bases from J, with 20 bases between. Germline-derived CDR1 and CDR2 are SGHRS and YFSETQ. The chain's CDR3 is CASISNPEVMDTQYF. The CDR3 nucleotides read TGCGCCAGCATTTCTAATCCCGAGGTTATGGATACGCAGTATTTT.

This chain uses TRBV30 with TRBJ1-2; TRBD1 might be the D (6 bases). Trimming pared 4 bases from V and 3 bases from J, leaving 12 bases between. The CDR3 loop spans 13 amino acids. CDR1 is GTSNPN, CDR2 SVGIG, per germline (reference sequence). CDR3 region: CAWKGQGYYGYTF. CDR3 sequence (DNA): TGTGCCTGGAAGGGCCAGGGGTACTATGGCTACACCTTC.

The rearrangement uses TRBV10-3 and TRBJ1-1; 7 bases agree with TRBD1. Looked up from germline, CDR1 is ENHRY and CDR2 is SYGVKD. This CDR3 region has 13 residues. The V segment lost 2 bases and the J segment 5 bases; nucleotides outside the gene matches: 2. CDR3 nucleotide sequence: TGTGCCATCAGTGAGAGACAGGGAACTGAAGCTTTCTTT. This gives the protein CAISERQGTEAFF.

This chain joins TRBV10-3 and TRBJ2-2, with D perhaps TRBD2 (6 bases). CDR3 length: 16 amino acids. Germline CDR1 reads ENHRY; CDR2 reads SYGVKD. Trimming took 6 bases from V and 2 from J, leaving 16 bases between them. The CDR3 nucleotides read TGTGCCATCAGGGACCCGGGCGGGGAAAACACCGGGGAGCTGTTTTTT. Its translation is CAIRDPGGENTGELFF.

In its sample, this clone was seen a few times. V gene TRBV4-3 combines with J gene TRBJ2-1; 15 bases match TRBD2. The CDR3 is 20 residues long. With V trimmed by 1 base and J by 2 bases, 9 bases remained unmatched. Looked up from germline, CDR1 is LGHNA and CDR2 is YSLEER. CDR3 sequence reads: CASSQGEGLAGGPTYNEQFF. The CDR3 coding sequence is TGCGCCAGCAGCCAAGGGGAAGGACTAGCGGGAGGGCCTACCTACAATGAGCAGTTCTTC.